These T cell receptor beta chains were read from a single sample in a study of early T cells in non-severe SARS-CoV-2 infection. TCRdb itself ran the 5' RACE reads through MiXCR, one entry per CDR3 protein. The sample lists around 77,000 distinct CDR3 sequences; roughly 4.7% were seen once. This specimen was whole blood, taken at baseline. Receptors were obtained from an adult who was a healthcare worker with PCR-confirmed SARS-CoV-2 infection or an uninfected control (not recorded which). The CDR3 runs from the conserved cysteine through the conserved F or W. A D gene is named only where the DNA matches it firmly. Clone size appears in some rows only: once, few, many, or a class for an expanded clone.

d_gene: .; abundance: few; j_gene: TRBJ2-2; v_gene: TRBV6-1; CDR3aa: CASSVAGGWSTGELFF; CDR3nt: TGTGCCAGCAGTGTAGCCGGGGGCTGGAGCACCGGGGAGCTGTTTTTT
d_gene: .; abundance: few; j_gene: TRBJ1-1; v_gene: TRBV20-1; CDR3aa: CSANQGNLKAFF; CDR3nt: TGCAGTGCTAACCAGGGGAACCTGAAAGCTTTCTTT
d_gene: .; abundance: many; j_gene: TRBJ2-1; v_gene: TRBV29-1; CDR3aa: CSVGSNEQFF; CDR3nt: TGCAGCGTTGGATCCAATGAGCAGTTCTTC
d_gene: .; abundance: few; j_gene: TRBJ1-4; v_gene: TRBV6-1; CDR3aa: CASSDDSRNEKLFF; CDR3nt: TGTGCCAGCAGTGACGACAGTCGTAATGAAAAACTGTTTTTT
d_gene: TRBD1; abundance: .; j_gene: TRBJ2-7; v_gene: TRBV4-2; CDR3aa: CASSPGQGAYEQYF; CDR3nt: TGTGCCAGCAGCCCCGGACAGGGTGCGTACGAGCAGTACTTC
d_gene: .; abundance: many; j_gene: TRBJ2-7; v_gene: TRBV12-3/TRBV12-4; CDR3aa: CASSSDRTELRYEQYF; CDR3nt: TGTGCCAGCAGTTCTGACAGGACCGAGCTCCGCTACGAGCAGTACTTC
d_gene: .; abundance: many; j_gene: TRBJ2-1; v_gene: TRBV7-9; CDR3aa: CASSPHFGESYNEQFF; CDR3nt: TGTGCCAGCAGCCCCCACTTTGGGGAGTCCTACAATGAGCAGTTCTTC
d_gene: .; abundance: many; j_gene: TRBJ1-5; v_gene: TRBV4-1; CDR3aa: CASSRVRDSNQPQHF; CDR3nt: TGCGCCAGCAGCCGGGTCAGGGATAGCAATCAGCCCCAGCATTTT
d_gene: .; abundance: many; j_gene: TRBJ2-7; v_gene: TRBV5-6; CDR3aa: CASRGQFHEQYF; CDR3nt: TGTGCCAGCCGAGGACAGTTCCACGAGCAGTACTTC
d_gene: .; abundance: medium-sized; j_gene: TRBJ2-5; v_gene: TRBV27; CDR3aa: CASSPQGYQETQYF; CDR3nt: TGTGCCAGCAGTCCCCAGGGGTACCAAGAGACCCAGTACTTC
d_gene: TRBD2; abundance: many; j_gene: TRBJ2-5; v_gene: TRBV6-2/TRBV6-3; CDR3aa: CASSFPSTSASLDGTQYF; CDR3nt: TGTGCCAGCAGTTTCCCCTCGACTAGCGCTTCACTGGACGGGACCCAGTACTTC
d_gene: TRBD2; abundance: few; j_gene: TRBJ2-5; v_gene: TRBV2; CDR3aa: CASSLRLAETGTQYF; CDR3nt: TGTGCCAGCAGTTTAAGACTAGCGGAGACGGGGACCCAGTACTTC
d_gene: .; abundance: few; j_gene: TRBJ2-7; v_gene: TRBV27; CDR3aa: CASGPAASYEQYF; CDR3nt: TGTGCCAGCGGCCCAGCGGCATCCTACGAGCAGTACTTC
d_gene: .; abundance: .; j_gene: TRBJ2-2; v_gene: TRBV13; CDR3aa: CASSPRTGRDTGELFF; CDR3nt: TGTGCCAGCAGCCCCAGGACAGGGAGGGACACCGGGGAGCTGTTTTTT
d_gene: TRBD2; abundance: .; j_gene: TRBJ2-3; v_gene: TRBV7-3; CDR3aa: CASSLNLLAGGVSTDTQYF; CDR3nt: TGTGCCAGCAGCTTAAATTTGTTAGCGGGAGGGGTATCCACAGATACGCAGTATTTT
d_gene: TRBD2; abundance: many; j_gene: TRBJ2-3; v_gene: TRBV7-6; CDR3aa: CASSLRGLAGTDTQYF; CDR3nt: TGTGCCAGCAGCTTAAGGGGACTAGCGGGCACAGATACGCAGTATTTT
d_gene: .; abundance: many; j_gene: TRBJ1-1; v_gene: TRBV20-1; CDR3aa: CSASPRNTEAFF; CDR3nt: TGCAGTGCTAGCCCAAGGAACACTGAAGCTTTCTTT
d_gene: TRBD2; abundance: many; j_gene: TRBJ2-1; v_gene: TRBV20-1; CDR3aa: CSTRLAGRNEQFF; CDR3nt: TGCAGTACAAGACTAGCGGGGAGAAATGAGCAGTTCTTC
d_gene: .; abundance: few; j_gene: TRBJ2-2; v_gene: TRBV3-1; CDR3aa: CASSHYGLSGELFF; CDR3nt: TGTGCCAGCAGCCATTACGGACTATCCGGGGAGCTGTTTTTT
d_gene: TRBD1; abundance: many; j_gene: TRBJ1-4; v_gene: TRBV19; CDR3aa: CASRDRGSRNEKLFF; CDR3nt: TGTGCCAGCCGGGACAGGGGCTCGAGGAATGAAAAACTGTTTTTT
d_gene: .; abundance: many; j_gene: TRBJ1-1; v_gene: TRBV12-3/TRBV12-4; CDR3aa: CASSWRGLNTEAFF; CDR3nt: TGTGCCAGCAGCTGGCGGGGCCTGAACACTGAAGCTTTCTTT
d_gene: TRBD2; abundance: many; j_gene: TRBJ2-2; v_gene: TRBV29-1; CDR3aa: CSVEFRLAGGTGELFF; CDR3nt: TGCAGCGTTGAGTTTCGGCTAGCGGGAGGTACCGGGGAGCTGTTTTTT
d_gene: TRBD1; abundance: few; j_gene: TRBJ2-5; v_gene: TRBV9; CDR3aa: CASSPRDRGGETQYF; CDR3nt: TGTGCCAGCAGCCCCCGGGACAGGGGGGGAGAGACCCAGTACTTC
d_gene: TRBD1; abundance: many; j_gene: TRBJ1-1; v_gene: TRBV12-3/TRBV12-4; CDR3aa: CANQGGTGPWGTEAFF; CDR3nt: TGTGCCAACCAGGGGGGGACAGGGCCGTGGGGCACTGAAGCTTTCTTT
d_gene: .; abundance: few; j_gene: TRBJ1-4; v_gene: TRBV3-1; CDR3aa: CASSPRASNEKLFF; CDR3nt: TGTGCCAGCAGCCCGAGGGCTTCTAATGAAAAACTGTTTTTT
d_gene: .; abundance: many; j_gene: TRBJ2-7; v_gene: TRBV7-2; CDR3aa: CASSLVNYEQYF; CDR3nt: TGTGCCAGCAGCTTAGTTAACTACGAGCAGTACTTC
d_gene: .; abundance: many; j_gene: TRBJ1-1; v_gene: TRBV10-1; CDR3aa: CASRPSNGGEAFF; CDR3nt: TGCGCCAGCAGGCCGAGTAATGGGGGAGAAGCTTTCTTT
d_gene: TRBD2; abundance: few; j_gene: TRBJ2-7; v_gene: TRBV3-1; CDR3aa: CASSQPSRDYYEQYF; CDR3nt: TGTGCCAGCAGCCAACCGTCCCGGGACTATTACGAGCAGTACTTC
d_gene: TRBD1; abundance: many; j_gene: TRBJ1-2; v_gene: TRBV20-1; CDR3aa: CSAPLGQLLNGYTF; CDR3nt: TGCAGTGCCCCCTTGGGACAGCTTCTTAATGGCTACACCTTC
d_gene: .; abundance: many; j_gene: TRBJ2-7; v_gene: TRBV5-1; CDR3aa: CASSFSSYEQYF; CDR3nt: TGCGCCAGCAGCTTCAGCTCCTACGAGCAGTACTTC
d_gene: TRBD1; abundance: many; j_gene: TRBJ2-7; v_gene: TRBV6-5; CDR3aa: CASSLTGQALREQYF; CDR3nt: TGTGCCAGCAGCCTCACGGGACAGGCACTTCGGGAGCAGTACTTC
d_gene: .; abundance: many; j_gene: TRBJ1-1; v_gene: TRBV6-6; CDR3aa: CAASRWGVPEAFF; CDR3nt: TGTGCCGCGTCAAGGTGGGGAGTGCCTGAAGCTTTCTTT
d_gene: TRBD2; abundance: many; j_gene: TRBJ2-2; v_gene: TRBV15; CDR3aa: CATSWGRAETGELFF; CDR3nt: TGTGCCACCAGCTGGGGGAGGGCCGAGACCGGGGAGCTGTTTTTT